The 15 T cell receptor beta chains in this list originate from one sample, sequenced in a study of glioma-infiltrating T cells after dendritic cell vaccination. Assay used: immunoSEQ multiplex PCR; TCRdb lists only in-frame clones, some missing. Counted here are over 90,000 clones, approximately 80% occurring once; the ten biggest clones make up 9.5% to 15%. This specimen was blood, taken before dendritic cell vaccination. These receptors originate from a human donor with glioblastoma.

On this clone itself: At one of its ends the junction is not consistent with the germline gene, which may arise from a read error. At the DNA level, this CDR3 is encoded by other sequences in the same sample as well. The gene calls are TRBV9 and TRBJ1-6, with D unclear. The length of the CDR3 is 13 residues. Germline V lookup: CDR1 SGDLS, CDR2 YYNGEE. The CDR3: CASSVAPNSPLHF. In DNA form, the CDR3 reads TGTGCCAGCAGCGTAGCCCCAAATTCCCCCCTCCACTTT.

The chain employs TRBV13 and TRBJ2-7, with 9 bases aligning to TRBD1. The germline V gene has CDR1 PRHDT and CDR2 FYEKMQ (reference sequence). Germline trimming cut 5 bases from V and 0 bases from J; bases unmatched to any gene: 5. The CDR3 length is 15 residues. The CDR3 is CASSQGQGSSYEQYF. The CDR3 DNA follows: TGTGCCAGCAGCCAAGGACAGGGGAGCTCCTACGAGCAGTACTTC.

The V gene is TRBV7-8, the J gene TRBJ2-2, with 8 positions matching TRBD1. With V trimmed by 4 bases and J by 3 bases, 10 bases remained unmatched. From germline, CDR1 is SGHVS and CDR2 FQNEAQ. CDR3 length: 17 residues. The CDR3 loop reads CASSSRYRGDDTGELFF. The CDR3, as DNA: TGTGCCAGCAGCTCCCGCTACAGGGGGGATGACACCGGGGAGCTGTTTTTT.

This clone has a count of ten or more. CDR3 DNA: TGTGCCAGCAGCCCTACAGGGTCGGGGACAGATACGCAGTATTTT. Encoded protein: CASSPTGSGTDTQYF. The rearrangement uses TRBV6-5 and TRBJ2-3; D may be TRBD1 (6 bases). CDR3 length: 15 residues. Germline V CDR1 and CDR2: MNHEY, SVGAGI. V was pared by 6 bases and J by 3 bases, with 16 bases between.

V is TRBV4-2 and J is TRBJ2-3; 12 bases align to TRBD2. This CDR3 comprises 18 residues. Trimming cost V 0 bases and J 3 bases; bases outside gene matches: 7. CDR1 is LGHNA, CDR2 YNFKEQ, per germline. Written as DNA, the CDR3 is TGTGCCAGCAGCCAAGATCTAGCTAGCGGGGGGGCTACAGATACGCAGTATTTT. It encodes CASSQDLASGGATDTQYF.

The CDR3 protein is CASSGPGQGVYNEQFF. CDR3 nucleotide sequence: TGTGCCAGCAGCGGACCGGGACAGGGGGTATACAATGAGCAGTTCTTC. The chain joins TRBV5-4 to TRBJ2-1; 11 bases align to TRBD1. This CDR3 is built from 16 residues. The V segment lost 4 bases and the J segment 4 bases; nucleotides outside the gene matches: 7. The germline V gene encodes CDR1 SGHNT and CDR2 YYREEE (reference sequence).

This sequence joins TRBV18 and TRBJ1-1; tentative D call: TRBD1 (5 bases). In germline, CDR1 is KGHSH, CDR2 LQKENI. This CDR3 contains 15 residues. V was shortened by 0 bases and J by 3 bases, with 11 bases between the two germline ends. CDR3: CASSPPVGGDTEAFF. The CDR3 coding sequence is TGTGCCAGCTCACCACCGGTGGGGGGGGACACTGAAGCTTTCTTT.

V usage is TRBV5-1 and J usage is TRBJ2-7; tentative D call: TRBD2 (5 bases). Trimming removed 0 bases at V and 5 bases at J, with 15 bases between. The CDR3 runs 15 residues. Germline CDR1 reads SGHRS; CDR2 reads YFSETQ. The CDR3 sequence: CASSLARHSADEQYF. CDR3 in DNA: TGCGCCAGCAGCTTGGCTCGACATTCAGCGGACGAGCAGTACTTC.

The V and J genes are TRBV23-1 and TRBJ1-3; 9 positions match TRBD1. TRBV23-1 is an ORF, and what it does is uncertain. CDR3 length: 14 residues. V gave up 6 bases and J gave up 2 bases; unmatched junction bases: 2. The DNA for the CDR3 is TGCGCCAGCAGACAGGGGGCAACTGGAAACACCATATATTTT. Its protein product is CASRQGATGNTIYF.

This chain uses TRBV5-1 with TRBJ1-4; 7 nucleotides match TRBD1. The ends lost 1 base at V and 4 bases at J; junction bases unmatched: 7. The germline CDR1 and CDR2 sequences are SGHRS and YFSETQ. CDR3 length equals 16 residues. DNA for the CDR3: TGCGCCAGCAGCTTGAATCGGAGGGACAGTAATGAAAAACTGTTTTTT. Translating gives CASSLNRRDSNEKLFF.

The genes are TRBV7-2 and TRBJ2-3, with D maybe TRBD1 (5 bases). CDR1 and CDR2 from the germline V gene are SGHTA and FQGNSA. With 3 bases removed from V and 4 bases from J, the gap between germline ends came to 11 bases. CDR3 length: 14 amino acids. The DNA of the CDR3 is TGTGCCAGCAGCTTTCCGCAGGGTGCAGATACGCAGTATTTT. Translating gives CASSFPQGADTQYF. Complete variable domain (other parts from reference TRBV7-2 and TRBJ2-3): GAGVSQSPSNKVTEKGKDVELRCDPISGHTALYWYRQSLGQGLEFLIYFQGNSAPDKSGLPSDRFSAERTGGSVSTLTIQRTQQEDSAVYLCASSFPQGADTQYFGPGTRLTVL.

The chain joins TRBV7-2 to TRBJ1-2, with no clear D. Germline V gene lookup returns CDR1 SGHTA and CDR2 FQGNSA. V lost 1 base and J lost 6, with 9 bases in between. The CDR3 totals 13 residues. The CDR3 bases are TGTGCCAGCAGCTTAGACACAGCCCATGGCTACACCTTC. It specifies CASSLDTAHGYTF.

This chain uses TRBV29-1 with TRBJ2-3, with TRBD1 matching 8 bases. Germline CDR1 is SQVTM and CDR2 is ANQGSEA. Trimming at V came to 4 bases and at J to 4 bases, leaving 4 bases not matched to a gene. CDR3 length equals 13 residues. DNA of the CDR3: TGCAGCGTTGCCGACAGGGGCCCAGATACGCAGTATTTT. Amino acids: CSVADRGPDTQYF.

This clone came up many times. The chain recombines TRBV10-3 with TRBJ1-2; perhaps TRBD1 as D (5 bases). V lost 6 bases and J 8 bases, leaving 16 bases between the germline ends. The CDR3 runs to 13 residues. Germline V lookup: CDR1 ENHRY, CDR2 SYGVKD. The CDR3 sequence: CAISNRIEEGYTF. The CDR3 DNA is TGTGCCATCAGCAACAGGATTGAGGAAGGCTACACCTTC.

V gene TRBV5-1 combines with J gene TRBJ1-4, with 8 positions matching TRBD1. This CDR3 contains 14 residues. The V segment lost 5 bases and the J segment 5 bases; nucleotides outside the gene matches: 5. Per the germline V gene, CDR1 is SGHRS and CDR2 is YFSETQ. This CDR3 reads CASSTTGANEKLFF. CDR3 bases: TGCGCCAGCAGTACGACAGGGGCAAATGAAAAACTGTTTTTT.